This TCR beta chain emerged from a study of blood T cell repertoires in COVID-19 (dated by TCRdb to 2020 to 2021). Looking at the study overall: The collaborator samples originated in the United States, Italy and Spain and spanned the acute and convalescent phases of COVID-19. Samples came from the ongoing ImmuneRACE study (first 160 participants) plus 1,254 subjects from 6 global collaborators. The material from the prospective study consisted of cDNA or gDNA derived from T cells, B-cell-depleted T cells, or PBMCs. HLA class I and class II types, where available, came from metadata supplied by the sample provider rather than from assay-based typing. The repertoires were released in a freely available public database meant as a resource for research on the immune response to SARS-CoV-2. Subjects who had been exposed to COVID-19, were actively infected with it, or had recovered from it provided the deeply sampled blood TCRbeta repertoires that made up the dataset. Nearly every sample came with metadata listing a de-identified subject ID, COVID-19 status, age in years and sex. Overall study results and their limits: The amount of clinical and demographic metadata varied by source and participant and was provided uncurated.

The CDR3 covers 16 residues, taking in both the cysteine and the phenylalanine. This entry keeps only the CDR3 DNA: 48 bases, framed from base 1. Trimming takes 2 bases off V and 5 bases off J; junction bases not matched to a gene: 5. Sequences KGHDR (CDR1) and SFDVKD (CDR2) are obtained from the germline V gene. Enrolling through a virtual design, the prospective study's participants ranged in age from about 18 to 100 years and lived across roughly 23 United States geographic areas. Cohort assignment in the prospective study relied on participant-reported clinical history from a screening survey and a study questionnaire. Recovered participants in ImmuneRACE Cohort 3 were defined by two consecutive negative NP/OP PCR tests, clearance by a healthcare professional, or resolution of symptoms. Each participant in the prospective study had whole blood, serum and a nasopharyngeal or oropharyngeal swab collected by mobile phlebotomists. Prospective study participants could optionally give additional blood draws and questionnaires over an approximately 2-month period. Prospective study blood samples were shipped either frozen or at room temperature before DNA extraction.

A single count supports this clone. The antigen it recognizes is unknown. Per-base qualities were not stored, and no clone one base away is much larger. TCRbeta CDR3 regions were amplified from genomic DNA by means of the immunoSEQ Assay, a bias-controlled multiplex PCR. The paper's processing steps were these. The number of nucleated cells in each sample was estimated by amplification of reference gene primers within the assay. To quantify the absolute abundance of each unique TCRbeta CDR3 rearrangement, sequence reads were collapsed and filtered. For each sample, productive Simpson clonality was calculated as the square root of Simpson's diversity index over productive rearrangements. TCRdb stores this immuneACCESS table with in-frame sequences only. Part of the clones is absent; in the studies checked, under half of the shortfall reflects unresolved V genes, and no reason is known for the rest. That table is the source of V, J and clone size, and D and trimming were worked out from the DNA. The sample records around 170,000 clones, 80% to 85% of which are singletons. The ten top clones hold about 8% of the sample.

The clonotype originates from a woman between 45 and 65 years old who had recovered from COVID-19. The sequence joins TRBV24-1 to TRBJ2-1, and TRBD2 aligns with 10 junction nucleotides. Input material: PBMCs or T cells enriched from blood (not recorded which). The bases read TGTGCCACCAGTGATTCCGGGACTAGCGCCAACAATGAGCAGTTCTTC. The translation is CATSDSGTSANNEQFF.